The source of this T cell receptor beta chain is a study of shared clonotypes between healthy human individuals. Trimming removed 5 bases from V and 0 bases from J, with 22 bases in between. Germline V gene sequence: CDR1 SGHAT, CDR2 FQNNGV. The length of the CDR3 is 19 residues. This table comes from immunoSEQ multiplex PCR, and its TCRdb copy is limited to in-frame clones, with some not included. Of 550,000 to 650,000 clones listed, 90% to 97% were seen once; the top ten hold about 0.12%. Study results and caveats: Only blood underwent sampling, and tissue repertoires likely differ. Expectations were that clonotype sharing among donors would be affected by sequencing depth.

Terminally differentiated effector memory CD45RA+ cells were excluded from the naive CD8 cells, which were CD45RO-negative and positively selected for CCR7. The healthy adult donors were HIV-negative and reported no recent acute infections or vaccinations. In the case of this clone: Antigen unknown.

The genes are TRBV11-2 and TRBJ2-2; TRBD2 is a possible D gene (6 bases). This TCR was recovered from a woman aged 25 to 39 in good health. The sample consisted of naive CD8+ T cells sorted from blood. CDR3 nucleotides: TGTGCCAGCAGCGCGTACGGGAGCCGCGATCTCGCGAACACCGGGGAGCTGTTTTTT. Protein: CASSAYGSRDLANTGELFF.